This TCR beta chain was obtained from a study of cytomegalovirus exposure and HLA in healthy donors. Regarding the study as a whole: The majority of CMV-associated TCR beta chains were reported as apparently HLA-restricted in a later analysis.

The CDR3 contains 14 residues. The V gene's germline CDR1 is MNHEY and CDR2 SMNVEV (reference sequence). After removal of 8 bases from V and 2 bases from J, the junction contained 9 bases not matched to a gene. The primer mix had 60 Vbeta and 13 Jbeta primers. The assay was immunoSEQ multiplex PCR, and TCRdb's table has in-frame clones only and misses some. This sample has around 200,000 clones; roughly 85% occur once, and the top ten carry approximately 2.2%. Remarks on this clone: Its antigen is unidentified.

The sequence was collected from a woman in her forties or fifties in good health and CMV-seronegative. Sequencing was done on a sample of PBMCs. The chain couples TRBV27 to TRBJ2-7; 7 bases match TRBD2. CDR3 nucleotides: TGTGCCAGCCTCCGAGGGAGGGCTGCCTACGAGCAGTACTTC. Encoded protein: CASLRGRAAYEQYF.